This TCR beta chain was identified in a study of blood T cell repertoires in COVID-19. Study background: T cells, B-cell-depleted T cells, or PBMCs supplied cDNA or gDNA.

The CDR3 runs to 16 residues. The germline V gene encodes CDR1 SEHNR and CDR2 FQNEAQ (reference sequence). V lost 0 bases to trimming and J lost 4 bases, with 15 bases between them. Measured with immunoSEQ multiplex PCR; TCRdb has only the in-frame clones, and not every one. This sample yields more than 70,000 clones, of which 65% to 90% are seen a single time; 3.5% to 4% belongs to the top ten. The sequencing input was peripheral blood. This TCR derives from a man aged 55 to 69 with acute or convalescent COVID-19. The genes are TRBV7-9 and TRBJ1-2; D is perhaps TRBD1 (6 bases). The CDR3, as DNA: TGTGCCAGCAGCTTAGCGAGCCCGACAGGAGGCTATGGCTACACCTTC. As protein: CASSLASPTGGYGYTF.